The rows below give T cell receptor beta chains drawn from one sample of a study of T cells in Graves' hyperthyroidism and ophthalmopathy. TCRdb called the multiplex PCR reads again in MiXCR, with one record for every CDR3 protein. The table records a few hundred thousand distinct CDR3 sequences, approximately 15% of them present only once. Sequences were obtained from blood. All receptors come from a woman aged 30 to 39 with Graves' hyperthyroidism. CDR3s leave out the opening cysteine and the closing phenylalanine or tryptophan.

cdr3_aa: ASSLRDSLEGQF
v_call: TRBV7-3
j_call: TRBJ2-1

cdr3_aa: ASSWGDRNTEAF
v_call: TRBV5-5
j_call: TRBJ1-1

cdr3_aa: ATSDNGLAQRTGELF
v_call: TRBV24-1
j_call: TRBJ2-2

cdr3_aa: SVGTSGSIPYYEQY
v_call: TRBV29-1
j_call: TRBJ2-7

cdr3_aa: ASSLGVGGASRGYT
v_call: TRBV7-2
j_call: TRBJ1-2

cdr3_aa: ASSLYTGSLSYEQY
v_call: TRBV28
j_call: TRBJ2-7

cdr3_aa: ASSSGQSYQPQH
v_call: TRBV7-9
j_call: TRBJ1-5

cdr3_aa: ASSSRQLAKNIQY
v_call: TRBV11-2
j_call: TRBJ2-4

cdr3_aa: AISESKGLARGGNEQF
v_call: TRBV10-3
j_call: TRBJ2-1

cdr3_aa: ASSLDPGYEQY
v_call: TRBV5-1
j_call: TRBJ2-7

cdr3_aa: ASSNWTNYNEQF
v_call: TRBV12-3/TRBV12-4
j_call: TRBJ2-1

cdr3_aa: ASSLRTGGDEQY
v_call: TRBV7-2
j_call: TRBJ2-7

cdr3_aa: ASGQTYNEQF
v_call: TRBV7-8
j_call: TRBJ2-1

cdr3_aa: ASSGTSGPDGEQY
v_call: TRBV2
j_call: TRBJ2-7

cdr3_aa: ASSPGTGANEKLF
v_call: TRBV5-8
j_call: TRBJ1-4

cdr3_aa: AETGVGNQPQH
v_call: TRBV19
j_call: TRBJ1-5

cdr3_aa: SAKPLLAGVGDIQY
v_call: TRBV20-1
j_call: TRBJ2-4

cdr3_aa: ATATHGDEGREQF
v_call: TRBV24-1
j_call: TRBJ2-1

cdr3_aa: ASSGTSGIIHNEQF
v_call: TRBV2
j_call: TRBJ2-1

cdr3_aa: ASSLVTGEYGYT
v_call: TRBV7-9
j_call: TRBJ1-2

cdr3_aa: ASSWTSGSREQF
v_call: TRBV12-3/TRBV12-4
j_call: TRBJ2-1

cdr3_aa: ASSLAMGMEREKLF
v_call: TRBV12-3/TRBV12-4
j_call: TRBJ1-4

cdr3_aa: ASSRSPTYNEQF
v_call: TRBV27
j_call: TRBJ2-1

cdr3_aa: SAKRGGATRDT
v_call: TRBV29-1
j_call: TRBJ1-2

cdr3_aa: ASSLTTQPQH
v_call: TRBV7-8
j_call: TRBJ1-5

cdr3_aa: ASSLGLGQTLGHEQY
v_call: TRBV7-2
j_call: TRBJ2-7

cdr3_aa: ASNTGGADTDTQY
v_call: TRBV19
j_call: TRBJ2-3

cdr3_aa: ASSQSGGVETQY
v_call: TRBV6-2/TRBV6-3
j_call: TRBJ2-5

cdr3_aa: ASSPLGLAGEQY
v_call: TRBV4-1
j_call: TRBJ2-7

cdr3_aa: SVWTLSEKLF
v_call: TRBV29-1
j_call: TRBJ1-4

cdr3_aa: ASSLDQGASTEAF
v_call: TRBV7-9
j_call: TRBJ1-1

cdr3_aa: ASSPRTGEWAGNTDEQY
v_call: TRBV5-4
j_call: TRBJ2-7

cdr3_aa: AWSVQAGGQETQY
v_call: TRBV30
j_call: TRBJ2-5

cdr3_aa: SVETEPYEQY
v_call: TRBV29-1
j_call: TRBJ2-7

cdr3_aa: ASSSGQGASGELF
v_call: TRBV11-2
j_call: TRBJ2-2

cdr3_aa: SARAGQGATTQY
v_call: TRBV20-1
j_call: TRBJ2-5

cdr3_aa: ASSLDRTGELF
v_call: TRBV7-9
j_call: TRBJ2-2

cdr3_aa: ASSYSNLDYNEQF
v_call: TRBV6-5
j_call: TRBJ2-1

cdr3_aa: ASSLSSFASYEQY
v_call: TRBV7-9
j_call: TRBJ2-7

cdr3_aa: ASSPAAGGPYEQY
v_call: TRBV4-3
j_call: TRBJ2-7

cdr3_aa: ASSHRVQRERTYEQY
v_call: TRBV11-2
j_call: TRBJ2-7

cdr3_aa: ASSAWPQYQETQY
v_call: TRBV9
j_call: TRBJ2-5

cdr3_aa: ASSFSGRAANEQF
v_call: TRBV7-9
j_call: TRBJ2-1

cdr3_aa: ASRDGRNPEQF
v_call: TRBV9
j_call: TRBJ2-1

cdr3_aa: SARPSANSYT
v_call: TRBV20-1
j_call: TRBJ1-2

cdr3_aa: ASSIQGHNYNEQF
v_call: TRBV27
j_call: TRBJ2-1

cdr3_aa: GSSSGLAGPTSEQF
v_call: TRBV11-2
j_call: TRBJ2-1

cdr3_aa: ASSLEGLAGADTQY
v_call: TRBV5-1
j_call: TRBJ2-3

cdr3_aa: AWSAPTEQF
v_call: TRBV30
j_call: TRBJ2-1

cdr3_aa: AWNAGANQPQH
v_call: TRBV30
j_call: TRBJ1-5

cdr3_aa: ASRTGNTGELF
v_call: TRBV6-1
j_call: TRBJ2-2

cdr3_aa: SGSMGGYGYT
v_call: TRBV29-1
j_call: TRBJ1-2

cdr3_aa: ASSLGWTAPYEQY
v_call: TRBV27
j_call: TRBJ2-7